This T cell receptor beta chain is from a study of T cell repertoires in cytomegalovirus infection. Study as a whole: Both CMV infection and a matching HLA type were indicated by public TCR beta signatures. Whole-study findings and limits: Summed public TCR beta family frequency identified CMV carriers bearing the relevant HLA. There were HLA-C-restricted CMV-specific TCR beta clonotypes dominating the ex vivo response.

Details on this clonotype: Its antigen is unknown.

This CDR3 is built from 15 residues. Per germline, CDR1 MNHEY and CDR2 SVGAGI. V lost 8 bases and J lost 2; bases outside the gene matches: 8. TCRdb re-derived calls from the reads in MiXCR, one entry per CDR3 protein. This sample has 100,000 to 150,000 distinct CDR3 sequences, with 20% to 30% found just once. The sample was PBMCs, sequenced either directly or after in vitro stimulation (not recorded which). The chain employs TRBV6-5 and TRBJ2-3; TRBD1 matches at 9 bases. The sequence came from a human donor in good health (CMV status not recorded). Some clones in this sample may be carry-over from other donors' samples. The CDR3 reads CASGYRGRFTDTQYF. In DNA, the CDR3 is TGTGCCAGCGGGTACAGGGGGCGGTTCACAGATACGCAGTATTTT.